Shown below are 17 T cell receptor beta chains from a single sample sequenced in a study of CD8+ T cells in alopecia areata. Sorting separated CD25+CD127- cells from the CD4+ cells of 4 or 5 patients. cDNA serving as the sequencing template came from extracted, reverse transcribed RNA. The data were produced by immunoSEQ multiplex PCR, yet TCRdb's version contains in-frame clones alone and is incomplete. The data contain around 36,000 clones, under 65% of them singletons. The source material was CD4+ Tregs sorted from blood. These receptors were collected from a human donor with alopecia areata.

This sequence joins TRBV9 and TRBJ2-1, with D possibly TRBD2 on 5 matching bases. V dropped 0 bases and J dropped 7 bases, with 14 bases sitting between them. The CDR3 is 15 residues long. Germline assignment: CDR1 SGDLS and CDR2 YYNGEE. The CDR3 coding sequence is TGTGCCAGCAGCGTAGTCGAGAGGGCCGGGAATGAGCAGTTCTTC. Translated: CASSVVERAGNEQFF.

The sample holds one count of this clone. The chain recombines TRBV4-1 with TRBJ2-1, with 10 nucleotides matching TRBD2. There are 17 residues in the CDR3. From germline, CDR1 is MGHRA and CDR2 YSYEKL. The J segment lost 4 bases and the V segment lost 1 base, leaving 7 bases of the junction unmatched. The DNA for the CDR3 is TGCGCCAGCAGCCAAGCTCTAGCGGGGGACTTTTACAATGAGCAGTTCTTC. Translation: CASSQALAGDFYNEQFF.

The genes are TRBV29-1 and TRBJ2-3; D possibly corresponds to TRBD1 (6 bases). Germline V lookup: CDR1 SQVTM, CDR2 ANQGSEA. There are 13 residues in the CDR3. Trimming left V 7 bases short and J 0 bases short, with 11 bases between. The CDR3 loop is CSAKGQSTDTQYF. CDR3 DNA: TGCAGCGCCAAGGGACAAAGCACAGATACGCAGTATTTT.

V usage is TRBV2 and J usage is TRBJ2-2; TRBD2 matches 8 bases. Germline V gene sequence: CDR1 SNHLY, CDR2 FYNNEI. The junction had 6 bases not matched to a gene; V was cut back by 2 bases and J by 7 bases. CDR3 length: 15 amino acids. CDR3 loop: CASSELSLAGGELFF. The CDR3 nucleotides read TGTGCCAGCAGTGAATTAAGTCTAGCGGGCGGGGAGCTGTTTTTT.

This chain joins TRBV5-1 and TRBJ2-5; D is perhaps TRBD1 or TRBD2 (5 bases each). V lost 0 bases and J lost 4, with 13 bases in between. CDR3 length: 15 amino acids. Germline V gene lookup returns CDR1 SGHRS and CDR2 YFSETQ. In DNA, the CDR3 is TGCGCCAGCAGCTTGGCGGGACGGAGAAGAGAGACCCAGTACTTC. Amino acid sequence: CASSLAGRRRETQYF.

The rearrangement joins TRBV7-2 to TRBJ1-5; D is unresolved. This CDR3 region has 12 residues. Trimming took off 4 bases at V and 1 base at J, with 2 bases between the two ends. Germline V CDR1 and CDR2: SGHTA, FQGNSA. The CDR3 is CASSWSNQPQHF. DNA of the CDR3: TGTGCCAGCAGCTGGAGCAATCAGCCCCAGCATTTT.

The rearrangement uses TRBV5-6 and TRBJ2-7; the D is unclear. CDR1 and CDR2 (germline): SGHDT, YYEEEE. Trimming took off 1 base at V and 5 bases at J, with 10 bases between the two ends. The CDR3 sequence is 13 residues long. The chain's CDR3 is CASSLYLGNEQYF. The CDR3 DNA reads as TGTGCCAGCAGCTTGTATCTAGGAAACGAGCAGTACTTC.

This clone appeared a single time. The V and J genes are TRBV27 and TRBJ2-6; D gene unclear. Germline lookup yields CDR1 MNHEY and CDR2 SMNVEV (reference sequence). V gave up 7 bases and J gave up 5 bases, with 15 bases separating them. The CDR3 sequence is 15 residues long. The CDR3 loop is CASTSTRLRANVLTF. Written as DNA, the CDR3 is TGTGCCAGCACCTCTACACGGTTAAGGGCCAACGTCCTGACTTTC.

This chain joins TRBV4-3 and TRBJ2-5; weak D call: TRBD2 (6 bases). V was clipped by 0 bases and J by 1 base, with 15 bases between them. CDR3 length: 17 residues. Germline V gene data show CDR1 as LGHNA and CDR2 as YSLEER. CDR3 DNA: TGCGCCAGCAGCCAAGAGGGACCGGGGGTGCCCCAAGAGACCCAGTACTTC. Residues: CASSQEGPGVPQETQYF.

This clone was seen once. The V and J genes are TRBV19 and TRBJ1-5; the match to TRBD1 covers 11 bases. There are 16 residues in the CDR3. V was clipped by 1 base and J by 4 bases; unmatched bases: 3. Germline CDR1 and CDR2: LNHDA and SQIVND (reference sequence). The CDR3 DNA is TGTGCCAGTAGTATAGTGGGGACAGGGGGTAATCAGCCCCAGCATTTT. Protein sequence: CASSIVGTGGNQPQHF. The full variable domain, its missing parts supplied by reference TRBV19 and TRBJ1-5, is DGGITQSPKYLFRKEGQNVTLSCEQNLNHDAMYWYRQDPGQGLRLIYYSQIVNDFQKGDIAEGYSVSREKKESFPLTVTSAQKNPTAFYLCASSIVGTGGNQPQHFGDGTRLSIL.

V gene TRBV19 combines with J gene TRBJ1-2; 7 nucleotides line up with TRBD1. CDR1 is LNHDA and CDR2 is SQIVND in the germline V gene (reference sequence). Trimming at V came to 5 bases and at J to 7 bases, leaving 10 bases not matched to a gene. The CDR3 totals 14 residues. This CDR3 is CASSPGTAGGGYTF. CDR3 DNA sequence: TGTGCCAGTAGTCCTGGGACAGCGGGGGGTGGCTACACCTTC.

The chain links TRBV7-8 to TRBJ1-5; possible D gene TRBD1, 5 bases. The germline V gene encodes CDR1 SGHVS and CDR2 FQNEAQ. Trimming left V 5 bases short and J 1 base short, with 30 bases between. This CDR3 is 21 amino acids long. The CDR3 nucleotides are TGTGCCAGCAGCCCGCCCAGAGGATCAGGGCGATTTTCAAGGAGCAATCAGCCCCAGCATTTT. Translating it yields CASSPPRGSGRFSRSNQPQHF.

V usage is TRBV2 and J usage is TRBJ1-5; D remains ambiguous. Deletions cut 6 bases from V and 4 bases from J, with 16 bases between. The CDR3 sequence is 15 residues long. The germline CDR1 and CDR2 sequences are SNHLY and FYNNEI. The CDR3 here is CASRGGGRANQPQHF. The CDR3 coding sequence is TGTGCCAGCAGGGGCGGCGGTAGGGCAAATCAGCCCCAGCATTTT.

This rearrangement joins TRBV10-3 to TRBJ2-5, with 9 bases matching TRBD1. The germline V gene has CDR1 ENHRY and CDR2 SYGVKD. The V segment lost 6 bases and the J segment 5 bases; nucleotides outside the gene matches: 4. CDR3 length equals 13 residues. For the CDR3, the DNA is TGTGCCATCAGGGACAGGGGAATGGAGACCCAGTACTTC. Translating it yields CAIRDRGMETQYF.

V is TRBV27 and J is TRBJ2-4; 10 bases map to TRBD2. Germline V gives CDR1 MNHEY, CDR2 SMNVEV (reference sequence). CDR3 size: 18 residues. The V and J ends lost 0 bases and 7 bases, in that order; junction bases with no gene match: 12. DNA of the CDR3: TGTGCCAGCAGTTTATCGGGGCTAGCGGGAGCCGCTCGGAACATTCAGTACTTC. Amino acids: CASSLSGLAGAARNIQYF.

By frequency in the sample, this clone is medium-sized. The chain recombines TRBV7-2 with TRBJ1-5; D is undetermined. The CDR3 spans 13 residues. Germline loops: CDR1 SGHTA, CDR2 FQGNSA. The V end lost 5 bases, the J end lost 5 bases, and 10 bases lay between the germline ends. Here the CDR3 reads CASSQRADQPQHF. The DNA for the CDR3 is TGTGCCAGCAGCCAGAGAGCCGATCAGCCCCAGCATTTT.

This clone has a handful of counts. The chain combines TRBV9 with TRBJ2-7; D ambiguous. V was cut by 0 bases and J by 6 bases, with 13 bases left in between. Per the germline V gene, CDR1 is SGDLS and CDR2 is YYNGEE. CDR3 length: 14 residues. CDR3 coding DNA: TGTGCCAGCAGCGTAGAGCCCGGTCTTCCCGAGCAGTACTTC. Amino acids: CASSVEPGLPEQYF.